The rows below give T cell receptor beta chains drawn from one sample of a study of type 1 regulatory T cells. These TCRs are of unknown antigen specificity. One entry per CDR3 protein results from TCRdb running MiXCR on the reads. Of approximately 72,000 distinct CDR3 sequences listed, 50% to 70% are singletons. Specimen: cultured T cells, either the whole culture or a sorted T cell fraction (not recorded which). The receptors stem from a human donor in good health. CDR3s include the opening cysteine and the closing phenylalanine or tryptophan. The D gene is left open where the match is weak. Size values are once, few and many counts, or a class for expanded clones, and some rows have none.

>TRBV27|.|.|TRBJ2-1
CASSPRTGEGGNEQFF
TGTGCCAGCAGTCCTAGGACAGGTGAGGGAGGCAATGAGCAGTTCTTC
>TRBV20-1|.|.|TRBJ2-1
CSARLAQNEQFF
TGCAGTGCTAGGCTAGCCCAGAATGAGCAGTTCTTC
>TRBV4-3|.|.|TRBJ2-7
CASSQEYGGEQYF
TGCGCCAGCAGCCAAGAATACGGGGGCGAGCAGTACTTC
>TRBV25-1|.|.|TRBJ2-7
CASSDKGFEQYF
TGTGCCAGCAGTGATAAGGGGTTCGAGCAGTACTTC
>TRBV5-6|.|.|TRBJ2-2
CASSLDTYTGELFF
TGTGCCAGCAGCTTGGACACCTACACCGGGGAGCTGTTTTTT
>TRBV20-1|.|TRBD2|TRBJ2-1
CSARVVAGPEQFF
TGCAGTGCTAGAGTGGTAGCGGGACCGGAGCAGTTCTTC
>TRBV6-1|once|.|TRBJ2-2
CASSVGGVGELFF
TGTGCCAGCAGCGTGGGTGGGGTCGGGGAGCTGTTTTTT
>TRBV20-1|.|TRBD1|TRBJ2-3
CSSMGQGSTDTQYF
TGCAGTTCCATGGGACAGGGGAGCACAGATACGCAGTATTTT
>TRBV5-1|.|.|TRBJ2-7
CASSLRSTGEQYF
TGTGCCAGCAGCCTCCGCAGTACCGGCGAGCAGTACTTC
>TRBV12-3/TRBV12-4|.|TRBD2|TRBJ2-7
CASGRTSGTYEQYF
TGTGCCAGTGGGCGGACTAGCGGAACCTACGAGCAGTACTTC
>TRBV7-6|.|.|TRBJ1-5
CASSKGVGTNQPQHF
TGTGCCAGCAGCAAGGGGGTGGGCACCAATCAGCCCCAGCATTTT
>TRBV5-6|.|.|TRBJ1-5
CASSWGQGSQPQHF
TGTGCCAGCAGCTGGGGGCAGGGCTCGCAGCCCCAGCATTTT
>TRBV12-3/TRBV12-4|.|.|TRBJ2-3
CASSTRNAQYF
TGTGCCAGCAGCACCCGCAATGCGCAGTATTTT
>TRBV6-6|.|TRBD1|TRBJ1-2
CASQPGQSQLANYGYTF
TGTGCCAGCCAGCCGGGACAGAGTCAGTTAGCTAACTATGGCTACACCTTC
>TRBV28|.|.|TRBJ2-7
CASSRTVYEQYF
TGTGCCAGCAGTCGGACAGTCTACGAGCAGTACTTC
>TRBV28|.|TRBD1|TRBJ1-2
CASTDRGRSNYGYTF
TGTGCCAGTACGGACAGGGGCCGATCTAACTATGGCTACACCTTC
>TRBV6-1|few|TRBD2|TRBJ2-7
CASIMGLAGSGAYEQYF
TGTGCCAGCATAATGGGACTAGCGGGATCTGGGGCCTACGAGCAGTACTTC
>TRBV27|.|.|TRBJ2-7
CASILSLGPYEQYF
TGTGCCAGCATACTTAGCCTCGGTCCCTACGAGCAGTACTTC
>TRBV9|.|TRBD2|TRBJ2-1
CASSLGLAGARDNEQFF
TGTGCCAGCAGCTTGGGACTAGCGGGAGCAAGAGACAATGAGCAGTTCTTC
>TRBV20-1|.|.|TRBJ2-5
CSAHLDEKETQYF
TGCAGTGCCCATTTAGATGAAAAAGAGACCCAGTACTTC
>TRBV6-5|.|TRBD1|TRBJ1-5
CASSVTGDQPQHF
TGTGCCAGCAGTGTAACAGGGGATCAGCCCCAGCATTTT
>TRBV6-1|.|.|TRBJ1-5
CASNESQMAGSNQPQHF
TGTGCCAGCAATGAGTCCCAGATGGCCGGAAGCAATCAGCCCCAGCATTTT
>TRBV7-2|.|.|TRBJ2-1
CASSPGHAQGGQFF
TGTGCCAGCAGCCCAGGTCACGCCCAGGGAGGGCAGTTCTTC
>TRBV20-1|.|.|TRBJ1-2
CSARDAINYGYTF
TGCAGTGCTAGAGATGCAATTAACTATGGCTACACCTTC
>TRBV4-1|.|.|TRBJ2-5
CASSHREGIETQYF
TGCGCCAGCAGCCATCGGGAAGGTATAGAGACCCAGTACTTC
>TRBV9|few|.|TRBJ1-6
CASSVVGSPLHF
TGTGCCAGCAGCGTAGTGGGTTCACCCCTCCACTTT
>TRBV6-2/TRBV6-3|few|.|TRBJ2-7
CASSDQGSYEQYF
TGTGCCAGCAGTGACCAGGGGTCCTACGAGCAGTACTTC
>TRBV4-1|.|TRBD2|TRBJ2-7
CASSQSILAVYEQYF
TGCGCCAGCAGCCAAAGTATACTAGCGGTATACGAGCAGTACTTC